These 24 T cell receptor beta chains originate from one sample sequenced in a study of early T cells in non-severe SARS-CoV-2 infection. TCRdb analysed the 5' RACE reads with MiXCR anew, one entry per CDR3 protein. The sample shows tens of thousands of distinct CDR3 sequences, more than 13% of them seen only once. Specimen: whole blood. These receptors originate from an adult who was a healthcare worker with PCR-confirmed SARS-CoV-2 infection or an uninfected control (not recorded which).

The chain joins TRBV29-1 to TRBJ2-7; 9 bases line up with TRBD1. This CDR3 has 14 amino acids. Germline V gene sequence: CDR1 SQVTM, CDR2 ANQGSEA. Trimming took 6 bases from V and 3 from J; bases not matched to a gene: 9. CDR3 amino acids: CSVVPGQGNYEQYF. CDR3 sequence (DNA): TGCAGCGTGGTCCCGGGACAGGGAAACTACGAGCAGTACTTC.

In this sample, this clonotype turned up a few times. The chain is built from TRBV7-9 and TRBJ2-1, with a possible D match to TRBD2 (5 bases). The CDR3 covers 14 residues. V was trimmed by 5 bases and J by 5 bases, leaving 13 bases between them. Germline-derived CDR1 and CDR2 are SEHNR and FQNEAQ (reference sequence). CDR3 DNA sequence: TGTGCCAGCAGCGAGGGCCTGGTAAACAATGAGCAGTTCTTC. Protein product: CASSEGLVNNEQFF.

This clonotype occurred a few times. CDR3 in amino acids: CASSKDGVEQFF. DNA of the CDR3: TGTGCCAGCAGCAAAGATGGGGTTGAGCAGTTCTTC. The chain couples TRBV21-1 to TRBJ2-1. TRBV21-1 is recorded as a pseudogene. The CDR3 consists of 12 residues.

The gene calls are TRBV20-1 and TRBJ1-1; D is unresolved. The CDR3 sequence is 12 residues long. Germline V lookup: CDR1 DFQATT, CDR2 SNEGSKA (reference sequence). Trimming removed 3 bases from V and 0 bases from J, with 5 bases in between. This CDR3 is CSARSLNTEAFF. The CDR3 DNA is TGCAGTGCTAGGAGCTTGAACACTGAAGCTTTCTTT.

This clonotype has only a few counts. The rearrangement joins TRBV7-2 to TRBJ2-1; 8 bases align to TRBD2. The CDR3 spans 15 residues. Trimming took 0 bases from V and 5 from J; bases not matched to a gene: 3. The germline gives CDR1 SGHTA, CDR2 FQGNSA. In DNA form, the CDR3 reads TGTGCCAGCAGCTTAGCCGGGGGGGCAGACAATGAGCAGTTCTTC. Its protein is CASSLAGGADNEQFF.

V is TRBV5-1 and J is TRBJ2-3, with 9 bases fitting TRBD2. Germline CDR1 and CDR2: SGHRS and YFSETQ. The junction had 3 bases not matched to a gene; V was cut back by 5 bases and J by 2 bases. The CDR3 consists of 14 residues. CDR3 region: CASRGTSYTDTQYF. The DNA of the CDR3 is TGCGCCAGCAGGGGGACTAGCTACACAGATACGCAGTATTTT. The full variable domain, its missing parts supplied by reference TRBV5-1 and TRBJ2-3, is KAGVTQTPRYLIKTRGQQVTLSCSPISGHRSVSWYQQTPGQGLQFLFEYFSETQRNKGNFPGRFSGRQFSNSRSEMNVSTLELGDSALYLCASRGTSYTDTQYFGPGTRLTVL.

This clonotype was counted many times. The chain links TRBV3-1 to TRBJ2-5; 7 bases align to TRBD1. Germline lookup yields CDR1 LGHDT and CDR2 YNNKEL (reference sequence). V was pared by 0 bases and J by 4 bases, with 5 bases of the junction left unmatched. This CDR3 has 15 residues. The DNA of the CDR3 is TGTGCCAGCAGCCAAGATAGAGGGGGCCCAGAGACCCAGTACTTC. Translated, it gives CASSQDRGGPETQYF.

The genes are TRBV5-1 and TRBJ1-1; D not certain. CDR1 is SGHRS and CDR2 is YFSETQ in the germline V gene. V lost 0 bases to trimming and J lost 2 bases, with 11 bases between them. The CDR3 consists of 15 residues. CDR3 loop: CASSLGTDTNTEAFF. The CDR3 DNA is TGCGCCAGCAGCTTGGGCACAGATACTAACACTGAAGCTTTCTTT.

The rearrangement joins TRBV6-2 or TRBV6-3 to TRBJ2-7; 7 nucleotides match TRBD2. The CDR3 covers 15 residues. In germline, CDR1 is MNHEY, CDR2 SVGEGT. V shed 0 bases and J 4 bases; nucleotides not matched to a gene: 6. This CDR3 reads CASSYSALGGYEQYF. In nucleotides, the CDR3 is TGTGCCAGCAGTTACTCGGCCTTGGGGGGGTACGAGCAGTACTTC.

The chain links TRBV5-1 to TRBJ2-1; TRBD2 matches 11 bases. The CDR3 covers 17 residues. Germline values: CDR1 SGHRS, CDR2 YFSETQ. With 4 bases clipped from V and 5 bases from J, the junction kept 11 bases outside the gene matches. The DNA for the CDR3 is TGCGCCAGCAGCCACCCGGGGGCTAGCGGGAGGAACAATGAGCAGTTCTTC. It translates to CASSHPGASGRNNEQFF. Full variable domain (missing parts from reference TRBV5-1 and TRBJ2-1): KAGVTQTPRYLIKTRGQQVTLSCSPISGHRSVSWYQQTPGQGLQFLFEYFSETQRNKGNFPGRFSGRQFSNSRSEMNVSTLELGDSALYLCASSHPGASGRNNEQFFGPGTRLTVL.

The rearrangement joins TRBV28 to TRBJ2-1; no definite D call. CDR1 MDHEN and CDR2 SYDVKM come from the germline V gene. This CDR3 region has 15 residues. V dropped 5 bases and J dropped 10 bases, with 21 bases sitting between them. CDR3 sequence: CASSDHARWSGEQFF. The DNA of the CDR3 is TGTGCCAGCAGTGACCATGCTAGGTGGTCCGGCGAGCAGTTCTTC.

The chain carries TRBV10-1 and TRBJ1-5, with unresolved D. Germline CDR1 and CDR2: WNHNN and SYGVQD (reference sequence). V was cut by 0 bases and J by 5 bases, with 5 bases left in between. The CDR3 consists of 13 residues. As DNA, the CDR3 is TGCGCCAGCAGTGAGTCGAGTGATCAGCCCCAGCATTTT. It yields the protein CASSESSDQPQHF.

This clonotype turned up a few times. The gene calls are TRBV4-1 and TRBJ2-1, with D possibly TRBD1 on 6 matching bases. The CDR3 spans 16 residues. V shed 0 bases and J shed 4 bases, with 13 bases lying between them. CDR1 and CDR2 from the germline V gene are MGHRA and YSYEKL. CDR3 nucleotides: TGCGCCAGCAGCCAAGAGTCAGGACAGAAATACAATGAGCAGTTCTTC. Translation: CASSQESGQKYNEQFF.

This clonotype was observed many times. The chain couples TRBV7-6 to TRBJ2-1; 11 positions agree with TRBD2. V gave up 1 base and J gave up 4 bases; unmatched junction bases: 6. The CDR3 is 17 amino acids. Germline V gene sequence: CDR1 SGHVS, CDR2 FNYEAQ. CDR3 sequence: CASSLVGLAGGYNEQFF. DNA for the CDR3: TGTGCCAGCAGCTTAGTTGGGTTAGCGGGAGGGTACAATGAGCAGTTCTTC.

This clonotype appeared a few times. This sequence joins TRBV5-5 and TRBJ2-1; D is uncertain. Germline-derived CDR1 and CDR2 are SGHKS and YYEKEE (reference sequence). Deletions cut 0 bases from V and 7 bases from J, with 5 bases between. The CDR3 spans 12 residues. CDR3 nucleotide sequence: TGTGCCAGCAGCTTGGTTGCTAATGAGCAGTTCTTC. Its translation: CASSLVANEQFF.

This clonotype was counted ten times or more. The CDR3 ends on some other residue instead of the conserved phenylalanine or tryptophan, so this is likely a read error. V gene TRBV20-1 combines with J gene TRBJ2-1, with 14 positions matching TRBD2. Germline V gene lookup returns CDR1 DFQATT and CDR2 SNEGSKA (reference sequence). The J segment lost 9 bases and the V segment lost 5 bases, leaving 18 bases of the junction unmatched. CDR3 length equals 18 residues. The DNA of the CDR3 is TGCAGTGCTGGTATACCGGGACTAGCGGGAGTACGAGGGAGTGAGCAGTTCTTG. Translated, it gives CSAGIPGLAGVRGSEQFL.

The J gene is TRBJ2-2, the V gene TRBV4-1; D perhaps matches TRBD2 (6 bases). This CDR3 contains 17 residues. Germline CDR1 is MGHRA and CDR2 is YSYEKL. Deletions cut 0 bases from V and 1 base from J, with 12 bases between. This chain's CDR3 is CASSQESSVLNTGELFF. CDR3 sequence (DNA): TGCGCCAGCAGCCAAGAGTCTAGCGTGCTGAACACCGGGGAGCTGTTTTTT.

This clonotype was counted at least ten times. The chain combines TRBV3-1 with TRBJ2-1; D might be TRBD2 (6 bases). There are 12 residues in the CDR3. Germline V gives CDR1 LGHDT, CDR2 YNNKEL (reference sequence). Trimming removed 4 bases at V and 7 bases at J, with 8 bases between. The CDR3 sequence is CASSPTSNEQFF. The CDR3 bases are TGTGCCAGCAGCCCGACTAGTAATGAGCAGTTCTTC.

The sample holds many counts of this clonotype. The genes are TRBV5-1 and TRBJ2-1; no clear D gene. The V end was cut by 4 bases, the J end by 7 bases, with 18 bases between. Germline lookup yields CDR1 SGHRS and CDR2 YFSETQ. This CDR3 has 15 residues. CDR3 amino acids: CASSLADGLVNEQFF. The DNA of the CDR3 is TGCGCCAGCAGCCTCGCGGACGGGTTAGTGAATGAGCAGTTCTTC.

CDR3: CASSTDRWNEKLFF. The CDR3 coding sequence is TGTGCCAGCAGCACGGACAGATGGAATGAAAAACTGTTTTTT. V usage is TRBV5-5 and J usage is TRBJ1-4; TRBD1 is a possible D gene (6 bases). This CDR3 comprises 14 residues. Germline CDR1 is SGHKS and CDR2 is YYEKEE (reference sequence). V shed 4 bases and J shed 5 bases, with 12 bases lying between them.

The chain recombines TRBV12-3 or TRBV12-4 with TRBJ2-7; maybe TRBD2 (5 bases). V dropped 2 bases and J dropped 2 bases, with 13 bases sitting between them. The CDR3 extends over 15 amino acids. DNA of the CDR3: TGTGCCAGCAGTTTAATCGAGGGAGATACCTACGAGCAGTACTTC. It is translated as CASSLIEGDTYEQYF.

This clonotype was detected ten times or more. This chain connects TRBV12-3 or TRBV12-4 to TRBJ2-7; 8 bases are shared with TRBD2. Trimming took 6 bases from V and 1 from J; bases not matched to a gene: 5. The CDR3 totals 14 residues. The DNA for the CDR3 is TGTGCCAGCAGGGCCGGGACTAGTTCCTACGAGCAGTACTTC. This translates into CASRAGTSSYEQYF.

This clonotype was counted only a few times. CDR3 bases: TGCAGCGTTGCCCCCCTAGGGGCCAATGAGCAGTTCTTC. This translates into CSVAPLGANEQFF. The J gene is TRBJ2-1, the V gene TRBV29-1, with D possibly being TRBD1 (5 bases). Per the germline V gene, CDR1 is SQVTM and CDR2 is ANQGSEA. The CDR3 covers 13 residues. With 4 bases removed from V and 6 bases from J, the gap between germline ends came to 13 bases.

The gene calls are TRBV18 and TRBJ2-7; D gene uncertain. Trimming took off 1 base at V and 6 bases at J, with 10 bases between the two ends. The CDR3 covers 13 residues. In germline, CDR1 is KGHSH, CDR2 LQKENI. Written as DNA, the CDR3 is TGTGCCAGCTCACCACGGGCGATCCTCGAGCAGTACTTC. It is translated as CASSPRAILEQYF. Complete variable domain (other parts from reference TRBV18 and TRBJ2-7): NAGVMQNPRHLVRRRGQEARLRCSPMKGHSHVYWYRQLPEEGLKFMVYLQKENIIDESGMPKERFSAEFPKEGPSILRIQQVVRGDSAAYFCASSPRAILEQYFGPGTRLTVT.